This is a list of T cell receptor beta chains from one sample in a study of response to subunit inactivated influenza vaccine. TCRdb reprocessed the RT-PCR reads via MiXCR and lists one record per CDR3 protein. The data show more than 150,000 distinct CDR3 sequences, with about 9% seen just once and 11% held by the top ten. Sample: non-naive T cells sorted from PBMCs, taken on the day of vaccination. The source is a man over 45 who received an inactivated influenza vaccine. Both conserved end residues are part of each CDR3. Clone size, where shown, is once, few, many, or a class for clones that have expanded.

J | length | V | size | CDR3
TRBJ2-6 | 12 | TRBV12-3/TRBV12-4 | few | CATGPGANVLTF
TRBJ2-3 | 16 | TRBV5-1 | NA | CASSTGTGHPTDTQYF
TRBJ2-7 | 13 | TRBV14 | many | CASSQVKSHEQYF
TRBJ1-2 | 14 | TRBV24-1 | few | CATSGQGLTYGYTF
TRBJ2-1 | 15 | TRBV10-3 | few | CAISAGLAGYNEQFF
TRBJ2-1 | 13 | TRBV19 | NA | CASSNQAGGEQFF
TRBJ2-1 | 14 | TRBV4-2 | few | CASSPREGYNEQFF
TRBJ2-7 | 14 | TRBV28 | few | CASSVLGQGDEQYF
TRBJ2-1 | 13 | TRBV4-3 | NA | CASSPDEGNEQFF
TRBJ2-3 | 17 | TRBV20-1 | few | CSAETSGRDLSTDTQYF
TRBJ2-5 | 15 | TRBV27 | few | CASRGFTGLQETQYF
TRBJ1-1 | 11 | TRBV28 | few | CASSGGLEAFF
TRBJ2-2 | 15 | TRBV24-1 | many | CATSETDRGGGELFF
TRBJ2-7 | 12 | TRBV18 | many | CASSPQGNEQYF
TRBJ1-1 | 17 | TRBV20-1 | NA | CSALRSPGTGSNTEAFF
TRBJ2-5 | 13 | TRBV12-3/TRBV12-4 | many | CASSLGRQETQYF
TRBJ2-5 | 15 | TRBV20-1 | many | CSAKGGSGRIETQYF
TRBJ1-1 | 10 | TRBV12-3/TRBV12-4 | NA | CASGRTEAFF
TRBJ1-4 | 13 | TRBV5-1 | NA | CASSLASNEKLFF
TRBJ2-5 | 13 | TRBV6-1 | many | CASSRALRETQYF
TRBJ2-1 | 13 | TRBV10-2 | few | CASSRPGDNEQFF
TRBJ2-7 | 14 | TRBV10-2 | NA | CASSESVYLYEQYF
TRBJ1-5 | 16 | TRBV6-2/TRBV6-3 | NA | CASRNGRRGSNQPQHF
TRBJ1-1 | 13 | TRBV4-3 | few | CASSQDWQTEAFF
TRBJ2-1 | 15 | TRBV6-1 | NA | CASSVLTGSENEQFF
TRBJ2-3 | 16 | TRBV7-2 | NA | CASSSRTSLLTDTQYF